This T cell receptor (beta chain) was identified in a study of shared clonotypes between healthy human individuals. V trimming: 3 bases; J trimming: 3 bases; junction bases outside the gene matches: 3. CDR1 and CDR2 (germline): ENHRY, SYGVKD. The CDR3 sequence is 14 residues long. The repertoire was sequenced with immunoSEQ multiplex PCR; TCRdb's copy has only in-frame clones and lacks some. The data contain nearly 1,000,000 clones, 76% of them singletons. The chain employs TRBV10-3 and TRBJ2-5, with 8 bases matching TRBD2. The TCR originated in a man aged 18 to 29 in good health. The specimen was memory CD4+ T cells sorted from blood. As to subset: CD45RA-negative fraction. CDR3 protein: CAISDSGVKETQYF. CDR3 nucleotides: TGTGCCATCAGTGATAGCGGGGTTAAAGAGACCCAGTACTTC.